The text below deals with one T cell receptor beta chain. Its antigen is unknown. The PCR contained 60 Vbeta and 13 Jbeta primers. The data were produced by immunoSEQ multiplex PCR, yet TCRdb's version contains in-frame clones alone and is incomplete. This sample has approximately 170,000 clones, with approximately 71% found just once. The record originates from a study of cytomegalovirus exposure and HLA in healthy donors. Study results and caveats: The study listed approximately 170 cytomegalovirus-associated TCR beta chains. Some public TCRs appeared in many individuals, while most sequences were rare.

Each donor was nominally healthy when sampled (though unrecorded immune exposures were likely). The V gene end was trimmed by 0 bases and the J gene end by 2 bases; junction bases not matched to a gene: 1. The germline gives CDR1 SGHKS, CDR2 YYEKEE (reference sequence). The CDR3 spans 16 residues. The chain has TRBV5-5 and TRBJ2-5; 13 nucleotides line up with TRBD2. This sequence was found in a man aged 50-60 years in good health and CMV-seronegative. Sequencing was carried out using PBMCs. Here the CDR3 reads CASSLGLAGGQETQYF. CDR3 coding DNA: TGTGCCAGCAGCTTGGGACTAGCGGGGGGTCAAGAGACCCAGTACTTC.